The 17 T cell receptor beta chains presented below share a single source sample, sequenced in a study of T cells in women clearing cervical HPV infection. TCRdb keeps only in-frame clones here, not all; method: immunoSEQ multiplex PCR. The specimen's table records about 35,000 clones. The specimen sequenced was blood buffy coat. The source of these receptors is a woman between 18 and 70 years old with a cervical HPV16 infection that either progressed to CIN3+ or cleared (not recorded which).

CDR3 DNA (partial): TGTGCCAGCAGCACCACGCAGGGAGCGGGCGGGGAG. Its translation: CASSTTQGAGGE. The entire CDR3 sequence reads CASSTTQGAGGELFF. The J gene is TRBJ2-2, the V gene TRBV5-5, with D tentatively TRBD2 (6 bases). The read halts 3 residues ahead of the CDR3 end, with the missing end drawn from the germline J gene. The CDR3 length is 15 residues. The germline CDR1 and CDR2 sequences are SGHKS and YYEKEE (reference sequence). V was shortened by 4 bases and J by 7 bases, with 17 bases between the two germline ends.

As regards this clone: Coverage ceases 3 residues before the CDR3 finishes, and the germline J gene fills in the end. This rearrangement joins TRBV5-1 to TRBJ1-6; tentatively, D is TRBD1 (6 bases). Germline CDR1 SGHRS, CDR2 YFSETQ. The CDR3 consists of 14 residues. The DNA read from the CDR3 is TGCGCCAGCAGCAGAGAACAGGGTTTCGGGACC. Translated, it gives CASSREQGFGT. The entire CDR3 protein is CASSREQGFGTLHF.

The sequenced part of the CDR3 DNA is TGTGCCACCAGTGATCCCGTCGGACAGGGGGTTGGCTATGGC. Its translation is CATSDPVGQGVGYG. The full CDR3 protein is CATSDPVGQGVGYGYTF. V gene TRBV24-1 combines with J gene TRBJ1-2; TRBD1 agrees at 10 bases. Read coverage stops 3 residues before the CDR3 terminus; the germline J gene supplies the remainder. Germline values: CDR1 KGHDR, CDR2 SFDVKD. This CDR3 spans 17 amino acids. The V segment lost 3 bases and the J segment 4 bases; nucleotides outside the gene matches: 10.

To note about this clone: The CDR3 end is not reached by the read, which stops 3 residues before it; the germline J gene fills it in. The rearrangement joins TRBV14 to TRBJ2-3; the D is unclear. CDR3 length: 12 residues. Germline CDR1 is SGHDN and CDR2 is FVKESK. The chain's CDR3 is CASSSGQETQYF. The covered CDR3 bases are TGTGCCAGCAGCTCAGGCCAAGAGACG.

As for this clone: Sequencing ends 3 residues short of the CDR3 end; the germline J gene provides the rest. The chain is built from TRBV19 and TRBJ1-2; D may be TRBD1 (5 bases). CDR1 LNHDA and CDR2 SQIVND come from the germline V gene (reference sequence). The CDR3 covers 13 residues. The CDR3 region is CASSSSGSDTYTF. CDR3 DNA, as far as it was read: TGTGCCAGTAGTTCCTCAGGGTCAGATACC.

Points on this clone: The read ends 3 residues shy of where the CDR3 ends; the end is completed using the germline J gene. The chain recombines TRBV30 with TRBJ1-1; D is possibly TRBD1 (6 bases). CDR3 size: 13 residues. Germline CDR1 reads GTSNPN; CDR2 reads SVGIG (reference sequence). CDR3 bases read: TGTGCCTGGAGTGTAGACAGGCCAGTTGAG. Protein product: CAWSVDRPVE. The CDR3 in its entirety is CAWSVDRPVEAFF. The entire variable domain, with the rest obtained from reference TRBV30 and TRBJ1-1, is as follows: SQTIHQWPATLVQPVGSPLSLECTVEGTSNPNLYWYRQAAGRGLQLLFYSVGIGQISSEVPQNLSASRPQDRQFILSSKKLLLSDSGFYLCAWSVDRPVEAFFGQGTRLTVV.

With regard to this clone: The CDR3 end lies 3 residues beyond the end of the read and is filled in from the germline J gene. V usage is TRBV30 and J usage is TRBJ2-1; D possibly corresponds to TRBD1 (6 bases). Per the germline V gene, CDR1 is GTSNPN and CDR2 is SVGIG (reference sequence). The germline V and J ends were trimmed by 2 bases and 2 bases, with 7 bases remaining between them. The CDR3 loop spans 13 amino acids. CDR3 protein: CAWSRQAYNEQFF. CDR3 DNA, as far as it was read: TGTGCCTGGAGTAGACAGGCCTACAATGAG.

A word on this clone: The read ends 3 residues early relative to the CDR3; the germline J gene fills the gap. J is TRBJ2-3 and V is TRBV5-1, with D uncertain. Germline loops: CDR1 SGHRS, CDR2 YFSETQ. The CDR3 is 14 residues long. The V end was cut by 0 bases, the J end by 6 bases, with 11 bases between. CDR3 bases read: TGCGCCAGCAGCTTGGCAGGAGAGTGGGATACG. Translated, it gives CASSLAGEWDT. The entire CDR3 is CASSLAGEWDTQYF.

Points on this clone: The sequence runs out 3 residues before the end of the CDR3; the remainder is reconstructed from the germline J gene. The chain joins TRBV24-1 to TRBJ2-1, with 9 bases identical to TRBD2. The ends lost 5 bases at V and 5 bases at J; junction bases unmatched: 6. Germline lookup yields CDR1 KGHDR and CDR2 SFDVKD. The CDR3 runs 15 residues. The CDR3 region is CATSVPGLANNEQFF. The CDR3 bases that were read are TGTGCCACCAGTGTTCCGGGACTAGCCAACAATGAG.

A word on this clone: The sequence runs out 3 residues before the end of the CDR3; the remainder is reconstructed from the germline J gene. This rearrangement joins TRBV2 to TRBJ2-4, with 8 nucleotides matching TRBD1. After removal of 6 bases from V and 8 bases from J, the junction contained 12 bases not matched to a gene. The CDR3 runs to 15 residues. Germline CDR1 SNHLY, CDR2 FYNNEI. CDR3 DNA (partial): TGTGCCAGCAGCCCCGAGCAGGGGGCGCAGGACATT. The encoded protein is CASSPEQGAQDI. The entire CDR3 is CASSPEQGAQDIQYF.

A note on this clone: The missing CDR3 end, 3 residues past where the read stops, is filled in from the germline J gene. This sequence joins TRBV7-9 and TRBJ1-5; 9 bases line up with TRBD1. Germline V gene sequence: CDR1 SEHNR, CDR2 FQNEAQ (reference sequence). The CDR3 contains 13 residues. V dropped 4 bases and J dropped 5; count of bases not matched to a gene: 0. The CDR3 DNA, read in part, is TGTGCCAGCAGCTGGGACAGGGATCAGCCC. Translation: CASSWDRDQP. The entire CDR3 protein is CASSWDRDQPQHF.

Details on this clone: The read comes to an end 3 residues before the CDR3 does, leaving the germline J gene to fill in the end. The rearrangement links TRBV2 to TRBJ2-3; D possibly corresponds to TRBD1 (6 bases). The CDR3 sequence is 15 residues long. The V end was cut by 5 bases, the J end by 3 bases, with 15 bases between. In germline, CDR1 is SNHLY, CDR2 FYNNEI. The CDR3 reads CASSLGQPGTDTQYF. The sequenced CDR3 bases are TGTGCCAGCAGTCTAGGACAGCCGGGGACAGATACG. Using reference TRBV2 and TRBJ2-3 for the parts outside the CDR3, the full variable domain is EPEVTQTPSHQVTQMGQEVILRCVPISNHLYFYWYRQILGQKVEFLVSFYNNEISEKSEIFDDQFSVERPDGSNFTLKIRSTKLEDSAMYFCASSLGQPGTDTQYFGPGTRLTVL.

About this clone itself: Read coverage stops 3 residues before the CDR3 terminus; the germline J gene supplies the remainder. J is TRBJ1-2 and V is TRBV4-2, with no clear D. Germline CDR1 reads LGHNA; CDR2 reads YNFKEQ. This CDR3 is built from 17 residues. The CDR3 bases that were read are TGTGCCAGCAGCCAAGAGAGCGGGAGGGCCTTTTCGGGCGAC. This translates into CASSQESGRAFSGD. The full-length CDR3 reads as CASSQESGRAFSGDYTF.

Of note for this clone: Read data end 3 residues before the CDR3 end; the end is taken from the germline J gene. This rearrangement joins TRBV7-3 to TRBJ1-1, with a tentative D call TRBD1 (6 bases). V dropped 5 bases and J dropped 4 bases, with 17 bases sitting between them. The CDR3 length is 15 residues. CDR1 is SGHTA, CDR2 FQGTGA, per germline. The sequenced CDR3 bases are TGTGCCAGCAGCCCCGGCGGGGGCCAGGGCACTGAA. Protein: CASSPGGGQGTE. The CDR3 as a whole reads CASSPGGGQGTEAFF.

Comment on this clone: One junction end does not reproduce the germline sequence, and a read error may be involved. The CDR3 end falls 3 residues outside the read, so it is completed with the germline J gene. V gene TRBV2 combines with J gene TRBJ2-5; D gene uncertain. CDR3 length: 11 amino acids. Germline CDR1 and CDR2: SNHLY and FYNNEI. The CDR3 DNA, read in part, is TGTGTCAGCAGTGTCCGGGAGACC. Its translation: CVSSVRET. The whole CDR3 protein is CVSSVRETQYF.

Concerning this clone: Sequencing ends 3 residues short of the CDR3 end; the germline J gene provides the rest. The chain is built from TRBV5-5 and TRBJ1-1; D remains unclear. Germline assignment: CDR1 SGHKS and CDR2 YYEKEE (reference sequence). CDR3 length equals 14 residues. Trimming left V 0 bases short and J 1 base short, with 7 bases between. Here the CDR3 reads CASSLATTNTEAFF. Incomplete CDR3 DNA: TGTGCCAGCAGCTTGGCCACAACGAACACTGAA. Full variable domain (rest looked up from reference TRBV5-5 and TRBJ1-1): DAGVTQSPTHLIKTRGQQVTLRCSPISGHKSVSWYQQVLGQGPQFIFQYYEKEERGRGNFPDRFSARQFPNYSSELNVNALLLGDSALYLCASSLATTNTEAFFGQGTRLTVV.

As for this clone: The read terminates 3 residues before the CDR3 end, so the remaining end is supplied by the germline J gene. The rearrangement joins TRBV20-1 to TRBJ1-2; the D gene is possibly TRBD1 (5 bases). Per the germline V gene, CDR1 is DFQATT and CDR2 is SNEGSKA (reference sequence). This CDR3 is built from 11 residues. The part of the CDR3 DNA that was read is TGCAGTGCTCGGGGGGGGAGGGGC. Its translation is CSARGGRG. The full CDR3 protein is CSARGGRGYTF.